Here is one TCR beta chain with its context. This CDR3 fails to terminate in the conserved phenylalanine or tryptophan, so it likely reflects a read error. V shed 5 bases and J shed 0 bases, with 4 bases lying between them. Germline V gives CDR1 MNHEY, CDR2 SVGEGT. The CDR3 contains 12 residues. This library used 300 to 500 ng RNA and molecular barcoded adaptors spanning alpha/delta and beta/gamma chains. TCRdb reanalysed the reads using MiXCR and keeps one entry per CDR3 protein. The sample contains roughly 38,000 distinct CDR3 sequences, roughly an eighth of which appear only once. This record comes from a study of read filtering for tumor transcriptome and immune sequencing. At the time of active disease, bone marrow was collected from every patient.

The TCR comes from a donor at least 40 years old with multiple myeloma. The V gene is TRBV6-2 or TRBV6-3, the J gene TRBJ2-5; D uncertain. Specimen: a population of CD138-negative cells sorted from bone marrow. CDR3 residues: CASSNNQETQYL. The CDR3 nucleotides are TGTGCCAGCAGTAATAACCAAGAGACCCAGTACTTA.